The following is a T cell receptor (beta chain) sequence with its context. The table lists this clonotype with a few counts. The antigen it binds to is not known. No base qualities exist here, and no much larger clone lies one base off it. This entry is derived from a study of early T cells in non-severe SARS-CoV-2 infection (dated by TCRdb to the early 2020s). Regarding the study in general: Bulk RNA from unsorted whole blood was used for TCR sequencing, so alpha and beta chains could not be paired. General conclusions and limits of the study: VDJdb matching was skewed toward anti-spike CD8 responses and likely underestimated virus-specific expansions, missing private and CD4 specificities.

Trimming leaves V shorter by 0 bases and J shorter by 1 base, with the junction holding 2 bases beyond the gene matches. The CDR3 numbers 15 residues from cysteine through phenylalanine. Of all the DNA, just the CDR3 is kept, 45 bases in frame from base 1. The germline V gene sets CDR1 to MNHEY and CDR2 to SVGAGI. This was a case-control study nested in a cohort of healthcare workers in London, UK, who had nasopharyngeal swab PCR tests and blood samples taken every week. Healthcare workers were recruited between 23 and 31 March 2020, during the week of the UK lockdown, and were followed weekly for up to roughly 15 weeks. Preparation of the library involved 5' RACE. The reads were generated on a NextSeq 500. To correct for sequencing error and PCR bias, the TCR library protocol tagged individual cDNA molecules with unique molecular identifiers. Sequencing covered both TCR alpha and beta chains, and within each sample the abundances of alpha and beta sequences were tightly co-correlated. As for how the authors treated the data: Decombinator V4 was used to annotate TCR sequences for V gene, J gene and CDR3. TCRs were defined as expanded if a significant change between any two time points was detected under a Poisson model with p below 0.0001. TCR abundances were normalised to the total number of TCRs sequenced per sample and were expressed as counts per million. TRAV1-2 paired with TRAJ12, TRAJ20 or TRAJ33 defined MAIT TCRs, while TRAV10 paired with TRAJ18 defined iNKT TCRs. VDJdb, accessed 1 November 2021, was searched for CMV, EBV and SARS-CoV-2 annotated TCRs, excluding TCRs annotated for multiple antigens. The raw public reads went through TCRdb reprocessing: fastp at Q25, MiXCR clone calling, in-frame beta chains kept. Each CDR3 protein appears once, grouped with its most common genes and DNA. What appears here as the V and J calls and clone size reflects TCRdb's work, not the paper's. For this sample there are 60,000 or so distinct CDR3 sequences; just under 9% appear just once. Roughly a sixth of the sample is held by the ten biggest clonotypes.

Specimen: whole blood. The clonotype was recovered from an adult who was a healthcare worker with PCR-confirmed SARS-CoV-2 infection or an uninfected control (not recorded which). The chain is encoded by TRBV6-5 joined to TRBJ2-7, with TRBD2 matching 8 junction bases. The DNA is as follows: TGTGCCAGCAGTTACTCGCTAGCGGGTTCCTACGAGCAGTACTTC. Its amino acids are CASSYSLAGSYEQYF.